Listed below are T cell receptor beta chains from one sample, sequenced in a study of blood T cell repertoires in COVID-19. Method: immunoSEQ multiplex PCR; TCRdb's copy keeps in-frame clones and lacks some. The table records about 170,000 clones, almost 85% of them present only once. Sequenced: peripheral blood. The receptors stem from a woman aged 80 or over with acute or convalescent COVID-19. Each CDR3 is given with its conserved first and last residue. A D gene is named only where the DNA matches it firmly. The listing skips clone size in some rows; elsewhere it reads once, few, many or a size class.

TRBD2	.	TRBV5-1	TRBJ2-3	TGCGCCAGCAGCTTGGTGGTTAGCGGGAGTACAGATACGCAGTATTTT	CASSLVVSGSTDTQYF
TRBD1	.	TRBV5-6	TRBJ1-3	TGTGCCAGCACCAGACAGGGGTCGGGAAACACCATATATTTT	CASTRQGSGNTIYF
.	once	TRBV7-2	TRBJ1-4	TGTGCCAGCAGTCCTGGACACCTTGGGTGGAAACTGTTTTTT	CASSPGHLGWKLFF
TRBD1	.	TRBV6-5	TRBJ1-2	TGTGCCAGCAGTTACCTCCTGGGGACAGGGGGCTATGGCTACACCTTC	CASSYLLGTGGYGYTF
.	few	TRBV30	TRBJ1-1	TGTGCCTGGAACCTCCCAGGGATGGGGACTGAAGCTTTCTTT	CAWNLPGMGTEAFF
.	once	TRBV18	TRBJ1-1	TGTGCCAGCTCACCACCGAACGGGCTTGAGGGCACTGAAGCTTTCTTT	CASSPPNGLEGTEAFF
.	.	TRBV18	TRBJ1-4	TGTGCCAGCTCACCAGGAGATACAGCGGGCGAAAAACTGTTTTTT	CASSPGDTAGEKLFF
.	.	TRBV6-5	TRBJ2-1	TGTGCCAGCAAGGACTCCGTCTTATACAATGAGCAGTTCTTC	CASKDSVLYNEQFF
.	once	TRBV3-1/TRBV3-2	TRBJ1-1	TGTGCCAGCAGCCAAACCCCAGGGGTGGTGAACACTGAAGCTTTCTTT	CASSQTPGVVNTEAFF
.	.	TRBV4-1	TRBJ2-1	TGCGCCAGCAGCCCACATTTGCGACTCAATGAGCAGTTCTTC	CASSPHLRLNEQFF
.	.	TRBV7-2	TRBJ2-5	TGTGCCAGCAGCTTTGGGGCTCAAGAGACCCAGTACTTC	CASSFGAQETQYF
TRBD1	.	TRBV19	TRBJ1-5	TGTGCCAGTACACCACAGGGGTCTCAGCCCCAGCATTTT	CASTPQGSQPQHF
.	.	TRBV6-6	TRBJ1-4	TGTGCCAGCACCGACCCGGGACAAAGAACCGAAAAACTGTTTTTT	CASTDPGQRTEKLFF
TRBD1	.	TRBV7-9	TRBJ1-2	TGTGCCAGCACCCATTCCTACAGGGGTTCAGGATATGGCTACACCTTC	CASTHSYRGSGYGYTF
.	.	TRBV11-2	TRBJ2-7	TGTGCCAGCAGCTTAGCGGGAGCGAAAACCTACGAGCAGTACTTC	CASSLAGAKTYEQYF
TRBD1	once	TRBV6-2/TRBV6-3	TRBJ1-6	TGTGCCAGCAGTTTGGGACAGGGGGATAATTCACCCCTCCACTTT	CASSLGQGDNSPLHF
.	.	TRBV2	TRBJ2-7	TGTGCCAGCAGGAGTGTATCAGGGAGGAACGAGCAGTACTTC	CASRSVSGRNEQYF
.	.	TRBV10-3	TRBJ1-1	TGTGCCATCAGTGCGTCAACAAACACTGAAGCTTTCTTT	CAISASTNTEAFF
.	.	TRBV10-3	TRBJ1-5	TGTGCCATCAGCCCGACAGCACTGGAAAGCAATCAGCCCCAGCATTTT	CAISPTALESNQPQHF
.	.	TRBV7-9	TRBJ1-2	TGTGCCAGCAGCTTAGCGTCAGGACACAACTATGGCTACACCTTC	CASSLASGHNYGYTF
TRBD1	once	TRBV6-2/TRBV6-3	TRBJ1-2	TGTGCCAGCAGTTACGGACAGGGCGGGCGAGGCTACACCTTC	CASSYGQGGRGYTF
.	.	TRBV2	TRBJ2-7	TGTGCCAGCGTGGACAGCGCTGGGGCCTACGAGCAGTACTTC	CASVDSAGAYEQYF
.	.	TRBV24-1	TRBJ2-2	TGTGCCACGGGAGGGAACACCGGGGAGCTGTTTTTT	CATGGNTGELFF
TRBD1	.	TRBV6-2/TRBV6-3	TRBJ2-1	TGTGCCAGCAGTTCCTCCCTAGGGACAGGGGACAATGAGCAGTTCTTC	CASSSSLGTGDNEQFF
.	.	TRBV5-1	TRBJ2-2	TGCGCCAGCCAGGGGCAGGACACCGGGGAGCTGTTTTTT	CASQGQDTGELFF
.	.	TRBV9	TRBJ1-1	TGTGCCAGCAGCCCTTCCGGAGGACGATGGACTGAAGCTTTCTTT	CASSPSGGRWTEAFF
.	.	TRBV30	TRBJ2-1	TGTGCCTGGAGTGTAAGCGTCTCCTACAATGAGCAGTTCTTC	CAWSVSVSYNEQFF
.	few	TRBV7-8	TRBJ1-5	TGTGCCAGCAGCTTACAGGGGAATAGCAATCAGCCCCAGCATTTT	CASSLQGNSNQPQHF
TRBD1	.	TRBV2	TRBJ1-4	TGTGCCAGCAGTCAAGGGACAGGGAGTGAAAAACTGTTTTTT	CASSQGTGSEKLFF
TRBD2	once	TRBV7-2	TRBJ2-3	TGTGCCAGCAGCCTAGGAGGGACTAGCGGGAGGGAGTATTTT	CASSLGGTSGREYF
TRBD2	few	TRBV29-1	TRBJ2-7	TGCAGCGTTGAACGGACTAGCGGGAGAATGTACGAGCAGTACTTC	CSVERTSGRMYEQYF
TRBD2	.	TRBV5-1	TRBJ2-1	TGCGCCAGCAGCTTGGCAAGCGGGAGCGAGAATGAGCAGTTCTTC	CASSLASGSENEQFF
.	.	TRBV7-9	TRBJ1-2	TGTGCCAGCAGCTTAGAACGGGAAGCTAACTATGGCTACACCTTC	CASSLEREANYGYTF
TRBD2	.	TRBV7-9	TRBJ2-7	TGTGCCAGCAGCCCTAACCCGGGACTGGGCGGGGGAACCTACGAGCAGTACTTC	CASSPNPGLGGGTYEQYF
.	.	TRBV28	TRBJ1-2	TGTGCCAGCAGTTTATTTGGCAGCTATGGCTACACCTTC	CASSLFGSYGYTF
TRBD2	.	TRBV6-1	TRBJ2-3	TGTGCCAGCAGTGAAGCCGGGGGACTAGCGGGAGCATGGTTAGATACGCAGTATTTT	CASSEAGGLAGAWLDTQYF
TRBD2	few	TRBV7-2	TRBJ2-4	TGTGCCAGCAGCTTAGTCCTAGCGGGAGGAGGCAACATTCAGTACTTC	CASSLVLAGGGNIQYF
TRBD1	.	TRBV11-2	TRBJ1-2	TGTGCCAGCAGCCCGGGACAGGGGGGATACTATGGCTACACCTTC	CASSPGQGGYYGYTF
.	.	TRBV2	TRBJ1-3	TGTGCCAGCAAAGTCCTGGCACCTGGAAACACCATATATTTT	CASKVLAPGNTIYF
.	.	TRBV12-3/TRBV12-4	TRBJ2-2	TGTGCCAGCAGTGTTTCTTTGACCGGGGAGCTGTTTTTT	CASSVSLTGELFF
TRBD2	.	TRBV14	TRBJ2-1	TGTGCCAGCAGCCAAGATGTAGCGGGAGAGCAGTTCTTC	CASSQDVAGEQFF
TRBD2	.	TRBV6-5	TRBJ2-1	TGTGCCAGCAACAAGGGACTAGCGGGCTACAATGAGCAGTTCTTC	CASNKGLAGYNEQFF
.	.	TRBV27	TRBJ1-2	TGTGCCAGCAGTTTAGGCCCTCCCGGGACAACGTATTATGGCTACACCTTC	CASSLGPPGTTYYGYTF
TRBD1	once	TRBV19	TRBJ1-1	TGTGCCAGTAGTATAGGTTGGACAGGCAGTAACACTGAAGCTTTCTTT	CASSIGWTGSNTEAFF
TRBD2	.	TRBV7-2	TRBJ2-3	TGTGCCAGCAGCTACAGCGGGAGGGCCGGCTTCACAGATACGCAGTATTTT	CASSYSGRAGFTDTQYF
.	.	TRBV5-1	TRBJ1-2	TGCGCCAGCAGCTCGATGACAGTGAGTAGTGGCTACACCTTC	CASSSMTVSSGYTF
.	.	TRBV5-5	TRBJ1-1	TGTGCCAGCAGCTTAGACAGGAGGTCCACTGAAGCTTTCTTT	CASSLDRRSTEAFF
TRBD2	.	TRBV10-1	TRBJ2-1	TGCGCCAGCAGTGAGCGACCTAGCGGGAGCTCCTACAATGAGCAGTTCTTC	CASSERPSGSSYNEQFF
TRBD1	.	TRBV5-4	TRBJ2-4	TGTGCCAGCAGCAGAGCCGGGACAGAAAACATTCAGTACTTC	CASSRAGTENIQYF
.	.	TRBV4-1	TRBJ1-6	TGCGCCAGCAGGAGGAGCTCCTATAATTCACCCCTCCACTTT	CASRRSSYNSPLHF
TRBD1	.	TRBV19	TRBJ1-5	TGTGCCAGTACCAAGGGGACAGGATCTCGGGGAAATCAGCCCCAGCATTTT	CASTKGTGSRGNQPQHF
.	.	TRBV18	TRBJ2-7	TGTGCCAGCTCACCCCGGTACAGCCTTAGTAACGACGAGCAGTACTTC	CASSPRYSLSNDEQYF
.	.	TRBV12-3/TRBV12-4	TRBJ2-5	TGTGCCAGCACCGACAGCGAGACCCAGTACTTC	CASTDSETQYF
TRBD1	.	TRBV5-4	TRBJ1-1	TGTGCCAGCAGCTTAGGACAGGGAAAGAACACTGAAGCTTTCTTT	CASSLGQGKNTEAFF